This T cell receptor beta chain was sequenced during a study of lymphopenia after photon versus proton radiotherapy. Study observations and caveats: After the lymphocyte nadir, photon-treated repertoires showed oligoclonal expansion, especially of CD8+ Temra cells. A bigger post-nadir fall in TCR diversity correlated inversely with survival time in deceased patients. Photon-treated patients lost naive T cells and TCR diversity; proton-treated stayed stable. Only patients who died were analyzed for survival; proton advantage is unproven.

Comments on this clone: Its antigen is still unknown.

V lost 4 bases to trimming and J lost 6 bases; unmatched junction nucleotides: 6. The CDR3 covers 14 residues. CDR1 is LNHDA and CDR2 is SQIVND in the germline V gene (reference sequence). Generated by immunoSEQ multiplex PCR, the TCRdb table keeps only in-frame clones and is missing some. The sample contains more than 45,000 clones, roughly 90% of which appear only once. The receptor comes from a middle-aged woman with cholangiocarcinoma. The V gene is TRBV19, the J gene TRBJ2-1, with 7 bases fitting TRBD2. Sequenced material: peripheral blood, taken from a patient treated with photon-based radiotherapy. The CDR3 DNA reads as TGTGCCAGTAGTACCTCCCAGCGGGGCAATGAGCAGTTCTTC. Residues: CASSTSQRGNEQFF.